This T cell receptor (beta chain) was documented in a study of T-cell memory formation after mild COVID-19. Study information: The two donors had largely donor-specific TCR clusters.

V dropped 0 bases and J dropped 1 base, with 15 bases sitting between them. CDR1 and CDR2 (germline): ENHRY, SYGVKD. The CDR3 consists of 18 residues. TCRdb independently ran MiXCR on the 5' RACE reads; one entry per CDR3 protein. The table lists 250,000 to 300,000 distinct CDR3 sequences, 18% of them singletons, with roughly 24% in the top ten. This clonotype occurred once. What it recognizes is unknown. Study outcomes and limitations: CD4/CD8 balance characterized clones contracting day 15 to 85, and CD4+ skew characterized later expanders. For contracting clones, CD4+ ones sat mainly in CM and EM, CD8+ in EMRA. Among clones peaking at day 37 in the second wave, SARS-CoV-2 specificity remained unconfirmed.

The sample taken for sequencing was PBMCs or a T cell subset sorted from them (not recorded which). The source of this sequence is a man between 18 and 29 years old who had mild COVID-19 (a few samples of this study predate the infection). Cell type and time point are not known. This chain uses TRBV10-3 with TRBJ2-2; D perhaps matches TRBD2 (5 bases). DNA of the CDR3: TGTGCCATCAGTGAGTCTCGTACTAGGGCCGAGAACACCGGGGAGCTGTTTTTT. Translated: CAISESRTRAENTGELFF.